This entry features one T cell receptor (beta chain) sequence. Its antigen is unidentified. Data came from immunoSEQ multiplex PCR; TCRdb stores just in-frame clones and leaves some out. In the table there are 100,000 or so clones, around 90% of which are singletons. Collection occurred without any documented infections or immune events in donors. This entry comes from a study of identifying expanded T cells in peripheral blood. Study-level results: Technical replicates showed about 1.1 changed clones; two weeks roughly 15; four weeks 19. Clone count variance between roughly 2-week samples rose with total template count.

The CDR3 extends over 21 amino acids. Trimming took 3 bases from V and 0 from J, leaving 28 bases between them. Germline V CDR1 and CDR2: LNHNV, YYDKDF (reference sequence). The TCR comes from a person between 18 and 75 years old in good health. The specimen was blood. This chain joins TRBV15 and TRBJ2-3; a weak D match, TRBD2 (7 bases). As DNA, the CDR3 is TGTGCCACCAGCAGGCACTCGTCGCGGGGGCCTTCGAGCTCTAGCACAGATACGCAGTATTTT. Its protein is CATSRHSSRGPSSSSTDTQYF.